The source of this TCR beta chain is a study of blood T cell repertoires in COVID-19. As originally analysed: Reference gene primer amplification gave nucleated cell count estimates. Generated by immunoSEQ multiplex PCR, the TCRdb table keeps only in-frame clones and is missing some. V, J and clone size derive from that table, while D and trimming were established from the DNA sequence. Altogether approximately 110,000 clones are present, over 80% being singletons, with the ten largest covering approximately 0.75%. The CDR3 covers 16 residues. CDR1 LNHDA and CDR2 SQIVND come from the germline V gene (reference sequence). V was pared by 1 base and J by 1 base, with 6 bases of the junction left unmatched.

V is TRBV19 and J is TRBJ1-1, with TRBD1 identical over 7 bases. The sequenced material came from peripheral blood. The TCR sequence derives from a woman in her seventies with acute or convalescent COVID-19. In DNA, the CDR3 is TGTGCCAGTAGTATAGGAAAGGGGGACAGGAACACTGAAGCTTTCTTT. Its translation is CASSIGKGDRNTEAFF. The whole variable domain, filled in from reference TRBV19 and TRBJ1-1, reads DGGITQSPKYLFRKEGQNVTLSCEQNLNHDAMYWYRQDPGQGLRLIYYSQIVNDFQKGDIAEGYSVSREKKESFPLTVTSAQKNPTAFYLCASSIGKGDRNTEAFFGQGTRLTVV.